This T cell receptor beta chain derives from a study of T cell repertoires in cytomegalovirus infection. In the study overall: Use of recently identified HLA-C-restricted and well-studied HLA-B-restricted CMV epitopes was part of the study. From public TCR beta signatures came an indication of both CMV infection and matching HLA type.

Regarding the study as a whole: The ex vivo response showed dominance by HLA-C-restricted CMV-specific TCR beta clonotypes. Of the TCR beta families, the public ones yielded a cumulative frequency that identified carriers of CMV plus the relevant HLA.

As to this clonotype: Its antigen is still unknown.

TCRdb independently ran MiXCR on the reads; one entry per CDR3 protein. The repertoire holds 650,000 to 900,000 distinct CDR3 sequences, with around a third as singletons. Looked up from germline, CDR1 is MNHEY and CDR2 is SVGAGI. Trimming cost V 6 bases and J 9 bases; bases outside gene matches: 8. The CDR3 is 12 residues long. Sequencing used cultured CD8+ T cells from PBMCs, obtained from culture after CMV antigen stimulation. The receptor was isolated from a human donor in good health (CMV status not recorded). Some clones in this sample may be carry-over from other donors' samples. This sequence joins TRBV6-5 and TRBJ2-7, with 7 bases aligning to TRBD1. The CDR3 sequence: CASSSGQLAQYF. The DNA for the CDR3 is TGTGCCAGCAGCTCGGGACAGCTCGCGCAGTACTTC.